Below, 24 T cell receptor beta chains from the same sample are listed, as sequenced in a study of blood T cell repertoires in COVID-19. Clones were read by immunoSEQ multiplex PCR, and TCRdb kept only the in-frame ones, dropping some. The sample consists of around 190,000 clones, more than 65% of them appearing once. The material sequenced was peripheral blood. Every receptor here comes from a human donor in a cohort sampled during active COVID-19.

CDR3 in DNA: TGTGCCAGCTCACCAGCGGGGACAGGGGTCAATGAGCAGTTCTTC. Translated, it gives CASSPAGTGVNEQFF. The rearrangement joins TRBV18 to TRBJ2-1; 10 nucleotides line up with TRBD1. This CDR3 region has 15 residues. V shed 2 bases, J shed 6 bases, and the junction held 4 bases outside the gene matches. CDR1 is KGHSH and CDR2 is LQKENI in the germline V gene.

This clone showed up just a few times. The chain is built from TRBV12-2 and TRBJ2-2; the listed D gene, TRBD2, was not tested against the DNA. TRBV12-2 has pseudogene status. The CDR3 is 15 residues long. The CDR3 sequence: CASRFWVAITGELFF. The CDR3, as DNA: TGTGCAAGTCGCTTCTGGGTAGCGATTACCGGGGAGCTGTTTTTT.

The V gene is TRBV27, the J gene TRBJ2-3; 9 bases are shared with TRBD1. Germline CDR1 and CDR2: MNHEY and SMNVEV (reference sequence). CDR3 length: 15 residues. V shed 6 bases and J 7 bases; nucleotides not matched to a gene: 11. CDR3 nucleotide sequence: TGTGCCAGCAGCCAGGGACAGGGAGGCGTTCATACGCAGTATTTT. As protein: CASSQGQGGVHTQYF.

The CDR3 region has the DNA TGTGCCAGTAGTATTGTTGCGGGTCAGTACAATGAGCAGTTCTTC. This codes for CASSIVAGQYNEQFF. V and J are TRBV19 and TRBJ2-1; perhaps TRBD2 as D (5 bases). CDR1 is LNHDA and CDR2 is SQIVND in the germline V gene (reference sequence). The CDR3 spans 15 residues. Trimming left V 3 bases short and J 4 bases short, with 13 bases between.

This chain joins TRBV19 and TRBJ1-1; 7 bases are shared with TRBD1. The junction had 10 bases not matched to a gene; V was cut back by 7 bases and J by 8 bases. Germline V gene lookup returns CDR1 LNHDA and CDR2 SQIVND (reference sequence). The CDR3 totals 13 residues. The CDR3 coding sequence is TGTGCCAGTACCGGCCCGGGACAGCACGAAGCTTTCTTT. This encodes CASTGPGQHEAFF.

The rearrangement links TRBV6-1 to TRBJ2-1; the D gene is possibly TRBD1 (5 bases). This CDR3 has 16 residues. Between the trimmed V and J ends, which lost 1 base and 9 bases, there was a span of 19 bases. Germline values: CDR1 MNHNS, CDR2 SASEGT. CDR3 sequence: CASSEVRQRPTGEQFF. DNA of the CDR3: TGTGCCAGCAGTGAAGTGAGACAGAGACCCACGGGTGAGCAGTTCTTC.

This clone was observed once. The chain combines TRBV19 with TRBJ1-2; D is unresolved. The V gene's germline CDR1 is LNHDA and CDR2 SQIVND (reference sequence). V was trimmed by 6 bases and J by 8 bases, leaving 16 bases between them. The CDR3 contains 13 residues. The DNA for the CDR3 is TGTGCCAGTAGCTTCGGTGCTCCGGGAGGCTACACCTTC. It is translated as CASSFGAPGGYTF.

This chain links TRBV28 with TRBJ2-2; a weak D match, TRBD1 (6 bases). Germline V lookup: CDR1 MDHEN, CDR2 SYDVKM. V gave up 4 bases and J gave up 6 bases, with 15 bases separating them. This CDR3 is 15 amino acids long. For the CDR3, the DNA is TGTGCCAGCAGTTCTTGGACAGATTTGGCCGGGGAGCTGTTTTTT. This gives the protein CASSSWTDLAGELFF.

J is TRBJ2-1 and V is TRBV18; 9 bases are a match to TRBD1. J gave up 10 bases and V 0 bases, and 4 bases lay outside the gene matches. Germline loops: CDR1 KGHSH, CDR2 LQKENI. CDR3 size: 14 residues. Here the CDR3 reads CASSPPGDREEQFF. The DNA for the CDR3 is TGTGCCAGCTCACCACCCGGGGACAGGGAGGAGCAGTTCTTC.

The V call is TRBV5-1, the J call TRBJ2-6, with 7 bases matching TRBD1. The CDR3 contains 18 residues. V lost 0 bases to trimming and J lost 0 bases; unmatched junction nucleotides: 6. Germline assignment: CDR1 SGHRS and CDR2 YFSETQ. As DNA, the CDR3 is TGCGCCAGCAGCTTGGGTGGGACAGCTAGCTCTGGGGCCAACGTCCTGACTTTC. Its translation: CASSLGGTASSGANVLTF.

This clone was detected a few times. The J gene is TRBJ2-7, the V gene TRBV4-1, with D unclear. V was pared by 4 bases and J by 0 bases, with 13 bases between. CDR3 length equals 15 residues. CDR1 MGHRA and CDR2 YSYEKL come from the germline V gene. In DNA form, the CDR3 reads TGCGCCAGCAGCCGAGAGATGACACCCTCCTACGAGCAGTACTTC. This gives the protein CASSREMTPSYEQYF.

The chain employs TRBV30 and TRBJ2-1; 7 positions match TRBD2. V lost 3 bases to trimming and J lost 5 bases; unmatched junction nucleotides: 7. The length of the CDR3 is 14 residues. CDR1 and CDR2 from the germline V gene are GTSNPN and SVGIG (reference sequence). DNA for the CDR3: TGTGCCTGGAGACCCTGGACTAGGAACAATGAGCAGTTCTTC. Amino acids: CAWRPWTRNNEQFF.

The genes are TRBV28 and TRBJ2-1, with TRBD2 matching 7 bases. Germline CDR1 and CDR2: MDHEN and SYDVKM. CDR3 size: 13 residues. CDR3 in amino acids: CVSPAGKGNEQFF. The CDR3 DNA reads as TGTGTCTCTCCAGCGGGAAAAGGGAATGAGCAGTTCTTC.

The genes are TRBV7-2 and TRBJ1-1, with 10 positions matching TRBD1. The J segment lost 4 bases and the V segment lost 5 bases, leaving 1 base of the junction unmatched. Germline CDR1 SGHTA, CDR2 FQGNSA. The CDR3 totals 13 residues. This CDR3 is CASSDRGPTEAFF. In DNA, the CDR3 is TGTGCCAGCAGCGACAGGGGGCCCACTGAAGCTTTCTTT.

V and J are TRBV6-1 and TRBJ2-7; 7 bases align to TRBD1. The junction had 5 bases not matched to a gene; V was cut back by 3 bases and J by 3 bases. Germline assignment: CDR1 MNHNS and CDR2 SASEGT. The CDR3 runs to 14 residues. The CDR3 DNA follows: TGTGCCAGCAGTGATTCGACAGGGAACTACGAGCAGTACTTC. As protein: CASSDSTGNYEQYF.

This clone was detected only a few times. The gene calls are TRBV5-1 and TRBJ2-3; unclear D gene. The CDR3 is 12 amino acids. Germline V gene data show CDR1 as SGHRS and CDR2 as YFSETQ. V was shortened by 0 bases and J by 8 bases, with 7 bases between the two germline ends. The CDR3 coding sequence is TGCGCCAGCAGCTTGGGCTCGGGTACGCAGTATTTT. It yields the protein CASSLGSGTQYF.

The chain links TRBV7-2 to TRBJ2-5, with 7 bases identical to TRBD2. Germline V gene data show CDR1 as SGHTA and CDR2 as FQGNSA. Unmatched junction bases numbered 6, after V lost 5 bases and J lost 3 bases. The CDR3 totals 14 residues. CDR3 nucleotides: TGTGCCAGCAGCATTACTAGCGTAAAAGAGACCCAGTACTTC. Amino acid sequence: CASSITSVKETQYF.

The V gene is TRBV24-1, the J gene TRBJ2-7; 7 nucleotides line up with TRBD1. The germline CDR1 and CDR2 sequences are KGHDR and SFDVKD. V lost 3 bases and J lost 3; bases outside the gene matches: 28. The CDR3 consists of 22 residues. The CDR3 DNA follows: TGTGCCACCAGTGATATCGCCACTGATCTCGGACAGGCTCCGGACCTTATCTACGAGCAGTACTTC. Its translation: CATSDIATDLGQAPDLIYEQYF.

V and J are TRBV7-2 and TRBJ2-7; D uncertain. Germline-derived CDR1 and CDR2 are SGHTA and FQGNSA. The V gene lost 2 bases and the J gene lost 2 bases, with 7 bases spanning the gap. The CDR3 is 13 residues long. In DNA form, the CDR3 reads TGTGCCAGCAGCTTATTCGCGACCTACGAGCAGTACTTC. Its translation is CASSLFATYEQYF.

The rearrangement links TRBV29-1 to TRBJ2-3, with TRBD2 matching over 7 bases. The junction had 11 bases not matched to a gene; V was cut back by 7 bases and J by 4 bases. Germline V gene sequence: CDR1 SQVTM, CDR2 ANQGSEA. The CDR3 covers 14 residues. CDR3 region: CSAVPGGVSDTQYF. The CDR3 DNA follows: TGCAGCGCCGTCCCGGGAGGTGTTTCAGATACGCAGTATTTT.

This sequence joins TRBV7-9 and TRBJ2-7, with 7 bases aligning to TRBD1. V was clipped by 6 bases and J by 6 bases; unmatched bases: 14. This CDR3 is built from 15 residues. The germline V gene encodes CDR1 SEHNR and CDR2 FQNEAQ (reference sequence). Here the CDR3 reads CASRPPGQRFSEQYF. In nucleotides, the CDR3 is TGTGCCAGCAGGCCTCCGGGACAGCGGTTTTCCGAGCAGTACTTC. The variable domain in full, completed from reference TRBV7-9 and TRBJ2-7, reads DTGVSQNPRHKITKRGQNVTFRCDPISEHNRLYWYRQTLGQGPEFLTYFQNEAQLEKSRLLSDRFSAERPKGSFSTLEIQRTEQGDSAMYLCASRPPGQRFSEQYFGPGTRLTVT.

This chain uses TRBV3-1 (or the pseudogene TRBV3-2) with TRBJ2-2; TRBD2 agrees at 10 bases. The CDR3 spans 19 residues. V shed 4 bases, J shed 6 bases, and the junction held 17 bases outside the gene matches. CDR1 LGHDT and CDR2 YNNKEL come from the germline V gene (reference sequence). DNA of the CDR3: TGTGCCAGCAGCCTCTTAGGATCGACTAGCGGGTCCCTTTCCGGGGAGCTGTTTTTT. Translation: CASSLLGSTSGSLSGELFF.

Turning to this clone: This sample also contains other DNA sequences that code for the same CDR3. V is TRBV2 and J is TRBJ2-5, with TRBD2 matching 7 bases. V lost 8 bases and J lost 4; bases outside the gene matches: 13. This CDR3 has 15 amino acids. Germline V gives CDR1 SNHLY, CDR2 FYNNEI. The CDR3 region has the DNA TGTGCCAGCTCATGGTCGGCGGGGGAGGGAGAGACCCAGTACTTC. It yields the protein CASSWSAGEGETQYF.

On this clone itself: Other DNA sequences within the sample encode an identical CDR3. The V call is TRBV30, the J call TRBJ2-7; 8 bases map to TRBD2. The germline CDR1 and CDR2 sequences are GTSNPN and SVGIG (reference sequence). The CDR3 is 14 residues long. V was clipped by 2 bases and J by 4 bases; unmatched bases: 7. Here the CDR3 DNA reads TGTGCCTGGAGTTTTGAGCGGGAGCTATACGAGCAGTACTTC. Translating gives CAWSFERELYEQYF.